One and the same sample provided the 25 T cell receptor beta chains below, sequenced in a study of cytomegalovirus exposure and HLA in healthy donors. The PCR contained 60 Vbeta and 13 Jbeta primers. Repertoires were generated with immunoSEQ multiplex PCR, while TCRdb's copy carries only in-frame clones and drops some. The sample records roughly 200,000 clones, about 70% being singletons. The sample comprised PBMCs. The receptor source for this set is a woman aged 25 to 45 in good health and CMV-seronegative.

The CDR3 region has the DNA TGTGCCAGCCGGGGGGCTAACTATGGCTACACCTTC. As protein: CASRGANYGYTF. The genes are TRBV5-4 and TRBJ1-2; the D gene is possibly TRBD1 (5 bases). This CDR3 region has 12 residues. CDR1 is SGHNT, CDR2 YYREEE, per germline (reference sequence). V was clipped by 7 bases and J by 0 bases, with 7 bases between them. Full variable domain (missing parts from reference TRBV5-4 and TRBJ1-2): ETGVTQSPTHLIKTRGQQVTLRCSSQSGHNTVSWYQQALGQGPQFIFQYYREEENGRGNFPPRFSGLQFPNYSSELNVNALELDDSALYLCASRGANYGYTFGSGTRLTVV.

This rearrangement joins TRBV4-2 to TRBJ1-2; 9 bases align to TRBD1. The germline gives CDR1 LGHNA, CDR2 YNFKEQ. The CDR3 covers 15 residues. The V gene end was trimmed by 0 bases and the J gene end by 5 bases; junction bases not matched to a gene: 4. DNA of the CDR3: TGTGCCAGCAGCCAAGAGGCCGGGACAGGGTATGGCTACACCTTC. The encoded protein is CASSQEAGTGYGYTF.

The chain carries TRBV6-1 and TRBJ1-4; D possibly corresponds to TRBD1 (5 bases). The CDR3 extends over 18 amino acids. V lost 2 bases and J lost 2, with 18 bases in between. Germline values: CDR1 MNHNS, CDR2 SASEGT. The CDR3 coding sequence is TGTGCCAGCAGTGAACTGTGGCAGGGCTTGGGTACTAATGAAAAACTGTTTTTT. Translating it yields CASSELWQGLGTNEKLFF.

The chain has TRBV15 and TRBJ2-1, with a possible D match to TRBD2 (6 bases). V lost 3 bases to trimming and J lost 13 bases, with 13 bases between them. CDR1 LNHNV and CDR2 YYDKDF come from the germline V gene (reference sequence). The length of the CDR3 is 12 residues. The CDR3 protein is CATSSWTGEQFF. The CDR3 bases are TGTGCCACCAGCAGTTGGACGGGAGAACAGTTCTTC. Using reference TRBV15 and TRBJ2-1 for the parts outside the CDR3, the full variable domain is DAMVIQNPRYQVTQFGKPVTLSCSQTLNHNVMYWYQQKSSQAPKLLFHYYDKDFNNEADTPDNFQSRRPNTSFCFLDIRSPGLGDTAMYLCATSSWTGEQFFGPGTRLTVL.

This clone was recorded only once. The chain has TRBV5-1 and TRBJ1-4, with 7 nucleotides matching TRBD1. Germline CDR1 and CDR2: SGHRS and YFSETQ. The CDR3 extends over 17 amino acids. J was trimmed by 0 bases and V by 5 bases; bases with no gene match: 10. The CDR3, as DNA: TGCGCCAGCAGGTGGCAGGGGGGACCTGCAACTAATGAAAAACTGTTTTTT. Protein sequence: CASRWQGGPATNEKLFF.

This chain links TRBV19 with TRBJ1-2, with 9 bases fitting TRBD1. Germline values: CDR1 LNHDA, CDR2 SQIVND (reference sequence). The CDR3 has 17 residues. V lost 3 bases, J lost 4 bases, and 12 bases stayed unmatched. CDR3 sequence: CASSISPGQGGFYGYTF. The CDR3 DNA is TGTGCCAGTAGTATCTCCCCGGGACAGGGTGGATTCTATGGCTACACCTTC.

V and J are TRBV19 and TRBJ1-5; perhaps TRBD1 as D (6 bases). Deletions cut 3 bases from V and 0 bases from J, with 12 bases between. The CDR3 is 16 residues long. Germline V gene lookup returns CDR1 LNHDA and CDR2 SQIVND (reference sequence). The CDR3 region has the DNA TGTGCCAGTAGTATGGGGGCACAGGTTAGCAATCAGCCCCAGCATTTT. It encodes CASSMGAQVSNQPQHF.

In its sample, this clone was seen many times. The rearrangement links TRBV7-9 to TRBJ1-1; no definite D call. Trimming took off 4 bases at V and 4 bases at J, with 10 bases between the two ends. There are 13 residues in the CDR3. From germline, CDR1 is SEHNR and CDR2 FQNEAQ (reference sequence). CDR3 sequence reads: CASSYQARTEAFF. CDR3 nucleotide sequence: TGTGCCAGCAGCTACCAGGCCCGCACTGAAGCTTTCTTT.

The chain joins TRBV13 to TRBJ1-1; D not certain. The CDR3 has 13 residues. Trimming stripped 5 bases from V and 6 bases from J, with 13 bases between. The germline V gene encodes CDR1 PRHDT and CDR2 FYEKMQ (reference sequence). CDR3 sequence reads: CASSATSGAEAFF. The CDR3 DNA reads TGTGCCAGCAGCGCAACATCAGGCGCTGAAGCTTTCTTT.

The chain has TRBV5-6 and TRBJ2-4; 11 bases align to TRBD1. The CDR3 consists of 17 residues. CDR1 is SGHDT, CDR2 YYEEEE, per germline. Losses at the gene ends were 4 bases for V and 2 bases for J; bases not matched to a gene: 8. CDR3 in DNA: TGTGCCAGCAGCCCCTGGACAGGGGGCCCTTCCAAAAACATTCAGTACTTC. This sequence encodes CASSPWTGGPSKNIQYF.

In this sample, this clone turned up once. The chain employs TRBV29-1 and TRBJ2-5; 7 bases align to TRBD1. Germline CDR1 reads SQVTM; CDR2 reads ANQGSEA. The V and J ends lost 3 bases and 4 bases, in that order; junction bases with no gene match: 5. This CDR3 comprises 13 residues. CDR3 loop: CSVDGPGGETQYF. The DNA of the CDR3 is TGCAGCGTTGATGGACCAGGGGGAGAGACCCAGTACTTC.

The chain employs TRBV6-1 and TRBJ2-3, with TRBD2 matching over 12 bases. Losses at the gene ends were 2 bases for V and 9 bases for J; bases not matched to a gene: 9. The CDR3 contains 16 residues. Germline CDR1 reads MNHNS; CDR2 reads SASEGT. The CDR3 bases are TGTGCCAGCAGTGAACAGGGGACTAGCGGGCCCACCACGCAGTATTTT. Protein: CASSEQGTSGPTTQYF.

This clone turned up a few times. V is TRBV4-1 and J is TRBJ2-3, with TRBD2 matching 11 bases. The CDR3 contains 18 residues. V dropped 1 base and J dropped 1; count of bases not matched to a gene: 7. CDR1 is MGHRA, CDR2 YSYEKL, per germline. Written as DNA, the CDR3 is TGCGCCAGCAGCCAAGGACTAGCGGGGCTCAGACGCACAGATACGCAGTATTTT. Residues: CASSQGLAGLRRTDTQYF.

The chain's CDR3 is CASRVTGSYEQYF. CDR3 sequence (DNA): TGTGCCAGCAGAGTGACAGGTTCCTACGAGCAGTACTTC. The gene calls are TRBV11-2 and TRBJ2-7; a possible D gene is TRBD1 (6 bases). The CDR3 runs 13 residues. The germline CDR1 and CDR2 sequences are SGHAT and FQNNGV. The V and J ends lost 6 bases and 1 base respectively, with 10 bases between them. The variable domain in full, completed from reference TRBV11-2 and TRBJ2-7, reads EAGVAQSPRYKIIEKRQSVAFWCNPISGHATLYWYQQILGQGPKLLIQFQNNGVVDDSQLPKDRFSAERLKGVDSTLKIQPAKLEDSAVYLCASRVTGSYEQYFGPGTRLTVT.

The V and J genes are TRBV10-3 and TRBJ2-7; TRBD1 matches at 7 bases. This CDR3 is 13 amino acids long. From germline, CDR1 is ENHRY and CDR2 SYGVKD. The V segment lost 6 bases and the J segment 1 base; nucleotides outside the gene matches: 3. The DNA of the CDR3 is TGTGCCATCAGCCGGGGACAGTCCTACGAGCAGTACTTC. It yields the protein CAISRGQSYEQYF.

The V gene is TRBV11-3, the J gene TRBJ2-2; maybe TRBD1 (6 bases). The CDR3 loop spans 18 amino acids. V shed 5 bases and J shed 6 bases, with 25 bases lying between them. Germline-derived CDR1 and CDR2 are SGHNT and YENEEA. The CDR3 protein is CASSPWGQGSKKAGELFF. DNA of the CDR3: TGTGCCAGCAGCCCTTGGGGGCAGGGTTCGAAAAAGGCCGGGGAGCTGTTTTTT. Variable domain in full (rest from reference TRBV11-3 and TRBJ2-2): EAGVVQSPRYKIIEKKQPVAFWCNPISGHNTLYWYLQNLGQGPELLIRYENEEAVDDSQLPKDRFSAERLKGVDSTLKIQPAELGDSAVYLCASSPWGQGSKKAGELFFGEGSRLTVL.

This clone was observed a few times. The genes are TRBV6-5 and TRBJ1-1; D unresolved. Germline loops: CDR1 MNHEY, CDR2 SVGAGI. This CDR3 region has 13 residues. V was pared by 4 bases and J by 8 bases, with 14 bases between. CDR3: CASSFLPSGEAFF. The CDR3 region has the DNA TGTGCCAGCAGTTTTTTACCTTCGGGGGAAGCTTTCTTT.

DNA of the CDR3: TGCGCCAGCAGCTTGGGGGGACTAGCGGGGGGAAGGGTCGAGCAGTACTTC. Translation gives CASSLGGLAGGRVEQYF. The genes are TRBV5-1 and TRBJ2-5; 15 bases match TRBD2. The tail of the sequence fits TRBJ2-7 better, so the J call may be wrong. This CDR3 contains 17 residues. Germline values: CDR1 SGHRS, CDR2 YFSETQ.

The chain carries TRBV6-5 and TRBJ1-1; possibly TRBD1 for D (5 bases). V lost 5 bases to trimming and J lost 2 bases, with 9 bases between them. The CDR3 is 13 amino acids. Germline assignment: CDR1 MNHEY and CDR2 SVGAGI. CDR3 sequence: CASSNTGNTEAFF. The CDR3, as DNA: TGTGCCAGCAGTAATACAGGTAACACTGAAGCTTTCTTT.

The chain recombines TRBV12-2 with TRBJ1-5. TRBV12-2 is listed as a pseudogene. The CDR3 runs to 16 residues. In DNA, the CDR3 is TGTGCAAGTCGCTTAGTTCCGGCGGGCCCCAATCAGCCCCAGCATTTT. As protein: CASRLVPAGPNQPQHF.

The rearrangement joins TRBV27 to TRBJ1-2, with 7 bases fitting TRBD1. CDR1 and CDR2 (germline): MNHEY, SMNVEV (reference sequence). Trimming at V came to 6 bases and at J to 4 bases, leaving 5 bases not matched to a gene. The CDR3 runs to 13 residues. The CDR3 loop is CASSLRTGYGYTF. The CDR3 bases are TGTGCCAGCAGCCTAAGGACAGGCTATGGCTACACCTTC.

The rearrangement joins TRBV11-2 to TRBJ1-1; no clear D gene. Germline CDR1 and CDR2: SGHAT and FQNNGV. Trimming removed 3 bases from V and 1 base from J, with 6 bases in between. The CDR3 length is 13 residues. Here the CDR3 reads CASSFPRNTEAFF. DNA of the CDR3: TGTGCCAGCAGCTTCCCGAGGAACACTGAAGCTTTCTTT.

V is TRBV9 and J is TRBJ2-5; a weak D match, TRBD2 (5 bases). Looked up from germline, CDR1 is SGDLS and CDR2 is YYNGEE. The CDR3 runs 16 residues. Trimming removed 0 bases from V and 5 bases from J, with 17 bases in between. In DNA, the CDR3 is TGTGCCAGCAGCGTAGGTTCTAACCCCCGAGGGGAGACCCAGTACTTC. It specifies CASSVGSNPRGETQYF.

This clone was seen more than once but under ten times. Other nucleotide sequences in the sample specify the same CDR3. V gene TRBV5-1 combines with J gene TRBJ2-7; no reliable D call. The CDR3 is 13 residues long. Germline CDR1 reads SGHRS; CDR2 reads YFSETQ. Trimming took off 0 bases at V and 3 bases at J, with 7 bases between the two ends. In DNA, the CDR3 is TGCGCCAGCAGCTTGGGGTCCGGCTACGAGCAGTACTTC. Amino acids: CASSLGSGYEQYF.

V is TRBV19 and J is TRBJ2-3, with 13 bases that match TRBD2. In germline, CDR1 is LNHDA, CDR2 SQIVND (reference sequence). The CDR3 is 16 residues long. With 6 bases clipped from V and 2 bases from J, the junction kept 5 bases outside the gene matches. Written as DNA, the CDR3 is TGTGCCAGTAGCGGAACTAGCGGGAGGGTCACAGATACGCAGTATTTT. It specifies CASSGTSGRVTDTQYF. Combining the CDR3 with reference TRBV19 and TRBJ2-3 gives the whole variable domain DGGITQSPKYLFRKEGQNVTLSCEQNLNHDAMYWYRQDPGQGLRLIYYSQIVNDFQKGDIAEGYSVSREKKESFPLTVTSAQKNPTAFYLCASSGTSGRVTDTQYFGPGTRLTVL.